This TCR beta chain was recovered during a study of response to subunit inactivated influenza vaccine. Study results and limitations: The authors suggested that every seasonal influenza vaccination recruits few new T cells.

TCRdb reprocessed the RT-PCR reads with MiXCR, giving one entry per CDR3 protein. The sample includes hundreds of thousands of distinct CDR3 sequences, around a sixth seen only once; the top ten take 11%. Germline CDR1 reads MNHNS; CDR2 reads SASEGT. This CDR3 is 13 amino acids long. Deletions cut 5 bases from V and 0 bases from J, with 8 bases between. This clonotype came up many times. What it binds is not known. The genes are TRBV6-1 and TRBJ2-7; TRBD2 might be the D (5 bases). The source is a man aged 45-60 years who received an inactivated influenza vaccine. Here the sequenced sample was PBMCs from blood, taken 11 to 12 days after vaccination. CDR3 in DNA: TGTGCCAGCAGTAGACGGGGCTCCTACGAGCAGTACTTC. It encodes CASSRRGSYEQYF.